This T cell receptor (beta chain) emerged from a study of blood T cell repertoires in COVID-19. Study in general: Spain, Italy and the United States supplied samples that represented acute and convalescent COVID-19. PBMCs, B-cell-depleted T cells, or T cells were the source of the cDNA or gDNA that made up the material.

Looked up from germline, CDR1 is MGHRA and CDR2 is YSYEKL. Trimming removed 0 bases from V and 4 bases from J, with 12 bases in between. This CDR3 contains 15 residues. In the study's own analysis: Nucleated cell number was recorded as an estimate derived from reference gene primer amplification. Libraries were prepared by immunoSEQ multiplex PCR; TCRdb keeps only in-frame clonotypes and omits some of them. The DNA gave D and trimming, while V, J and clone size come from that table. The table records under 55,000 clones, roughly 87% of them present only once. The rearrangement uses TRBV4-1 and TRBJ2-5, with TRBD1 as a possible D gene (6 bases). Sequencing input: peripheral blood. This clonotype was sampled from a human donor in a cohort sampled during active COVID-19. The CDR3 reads CASSQDRQEPETQYF. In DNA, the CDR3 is TGCGCCAGCAGCCAAGATCGACAGGAGCCAGAGACCCAGTACTTC.